This T cell receptor (beta chain) was sequenced for a study of PD-1 blockade in classical Hodgkin lymphoma. Only in-frame clones appear in the TCRdb table, and some are missing; sequencing was by immunoSEQ multiplex PCR. Of some 150,000 clones in the sample, around four fifths are singletons; the top ten hold 7.5% to 10%. All patients relapsed after autologous stem cell transplantation, and brentuximab vedotin exposure varied. The sequence was obtained from a human donor with classical Hodgkin lymphoma. Source: peripheral blood mononuclear cells (PBMCs), taken before the second cycle of nivolumab.

The CDR3 protein is CASSEAVGYNSPLHF. CDR3 in DNA: TGTGCCAGCAGTGAAGCTGTGGGTTATAATTCACCCCTCCACTTT. The chain recombines TRBV2 with TRBJ1-6; D gene unclear. V was shortened by 0 bases and J by 4 bases, with 7 bases between the two germline ends. The germline V gene encodes CDR1 SNHLY and CDR2 FYNNEI. The CDR3 totals 15 residues.